This TCR beta chain came from a study of blood T cell repertoires in COVID-19. Across the study: Spain, Italy and the United States supplied samples that represented acute and convalescent COVID-19. Sample material is recorded as cDNA or gDNA derived from T cells, B-cell-depleted T cells, or PBMCs.

In germline, CDR1 is SQVTM, CDR2 ANQGSEA. The CDR3 runs to 13 residues. Trimming took 7 bases from V and 6 from J; bases not matched to a gene: 8. Original data processing: Researchers report that nucleated cell counts were estimated from reference gene primer amplification. Assay: immunoSEQ multiplex PCR; the TCRdb copy retains only in-frame clones and omits some. V and J calls and clone size are given by that table; D and trimming were obtained from the DNA. The table includes some 86,000 clones, under 90% detected once. The receptor was derived from a woman in her 70s with acute or convalescent COVID-19. V is TRBV29-1 and J is TRBJ2-2, with TRBD2 matching 7 bases. Specimen: peripheral blood. CDR3 bases: TGCAGCGCCGCCCGGGACTACCCCGGGGAGCTGTTTTTT. As protein: CSAARDYPGELFF.